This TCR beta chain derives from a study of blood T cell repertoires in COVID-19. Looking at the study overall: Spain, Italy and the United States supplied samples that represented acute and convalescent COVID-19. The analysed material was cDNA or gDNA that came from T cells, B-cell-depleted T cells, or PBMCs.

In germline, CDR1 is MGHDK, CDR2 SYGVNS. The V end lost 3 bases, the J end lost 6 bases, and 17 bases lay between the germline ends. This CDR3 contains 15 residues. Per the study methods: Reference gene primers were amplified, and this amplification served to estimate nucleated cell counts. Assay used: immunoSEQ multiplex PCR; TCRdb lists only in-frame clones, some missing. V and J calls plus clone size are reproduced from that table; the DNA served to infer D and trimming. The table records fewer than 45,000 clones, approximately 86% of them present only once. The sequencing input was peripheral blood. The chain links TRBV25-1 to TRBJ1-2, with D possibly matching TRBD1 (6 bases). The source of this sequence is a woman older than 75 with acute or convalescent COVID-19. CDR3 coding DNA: TGTGCCAGCAGTGACCCCGTATCCAGGGGCAATGGCTACACCTTC. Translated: CASSDPVSRGNGYTF.